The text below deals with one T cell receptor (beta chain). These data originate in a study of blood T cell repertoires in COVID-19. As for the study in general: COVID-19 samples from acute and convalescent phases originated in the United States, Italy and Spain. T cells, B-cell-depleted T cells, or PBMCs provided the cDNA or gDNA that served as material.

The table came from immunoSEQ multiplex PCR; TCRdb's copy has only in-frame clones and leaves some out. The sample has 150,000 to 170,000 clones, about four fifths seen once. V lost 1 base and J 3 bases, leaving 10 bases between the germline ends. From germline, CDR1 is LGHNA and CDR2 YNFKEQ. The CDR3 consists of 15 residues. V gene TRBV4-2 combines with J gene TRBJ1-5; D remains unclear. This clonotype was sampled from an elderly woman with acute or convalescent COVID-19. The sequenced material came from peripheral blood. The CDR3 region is CASSQAPQVNQPQHF. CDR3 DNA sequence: TGTGCCAGCAGCCAAGCCCCTCAGGTCAATCAGCCCCAGCATTTT.